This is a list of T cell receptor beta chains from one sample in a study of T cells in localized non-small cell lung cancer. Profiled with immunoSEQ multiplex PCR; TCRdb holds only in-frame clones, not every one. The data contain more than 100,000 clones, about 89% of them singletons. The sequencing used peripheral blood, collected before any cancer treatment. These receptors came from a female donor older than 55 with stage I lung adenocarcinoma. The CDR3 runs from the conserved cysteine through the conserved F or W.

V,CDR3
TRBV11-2,CASSKTGTAMNTGELFF
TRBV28,CASSSYSGASYEQYF
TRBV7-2,CASSFRGTDTQYF
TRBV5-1,CASSWMVGQVNTEAFF
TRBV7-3,CASSPFGTSGANVLTF
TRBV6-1,CASSDSGGGDEQFF
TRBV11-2,CASRRESRDEQFF
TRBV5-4,CASISGSNTGELFF
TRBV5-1,CASSLDQLSTDTQYF
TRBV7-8,CASSFKAQETQYF
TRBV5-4,CASSWTSVANEQFF
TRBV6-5,CASSPISAGDTQYF
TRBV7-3,CASSSMGRVDTQYF
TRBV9,CASSVGGGSGVETQYF
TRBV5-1,CASSSTGQGIYEQYF
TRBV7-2,CASSLAWAETQYF
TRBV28,CASSDPPTDTQYF
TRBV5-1,CASSFGGYTQYF
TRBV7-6,CASSRTGAMNTEAFF
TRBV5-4,CASSPPPSPGSVSGYTF
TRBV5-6,CASSLGPQGPEAFF
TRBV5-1,CASSATGVGSTDTQYF
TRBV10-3,CATGGSSYEQYF
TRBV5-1,CASSLTGIGANVLTF
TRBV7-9,CASSRETGQEAFF
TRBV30,CACSRQGEKLFF
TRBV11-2,CASSLRPEREGTGELFF
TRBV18,CASSSLGGQQPQHF
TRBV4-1,CASSQEAALQRGEQYF
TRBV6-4,CASSDRGDTGELFF
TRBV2,CASDLPSGREQFF
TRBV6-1,CASTLTAGFGNTIYF
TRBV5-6,CASSLRFRGPYEQYF
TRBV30,CAWSGRLNTEAFF
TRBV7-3,CASSFTGQGARTGELFF
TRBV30,CAWSVRGETQYF
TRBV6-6,CANAPGQHTDTQYF
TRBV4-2,CASSGDGGQDQPQHF
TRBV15,CATSREKGGGYQETQYF
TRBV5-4,CASSPDRANIQYF
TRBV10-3,CAISEGLANEQFF
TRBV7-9,CASSLGSGGETQYF
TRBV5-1,CASRYGQDTGELFF
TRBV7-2,CASSLRAAGQGATDTQYF
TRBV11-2,CASSLDWGRLSEAFF
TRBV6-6,CASSRQELYEQYF
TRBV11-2,CASSLSTGANQPQHF
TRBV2,CASSPRGSGRTDTQYF
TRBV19,CASSIGTGPYEQYF
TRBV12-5,CASGLGRSLFYGYTF
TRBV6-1,CASSGNRGKPEAFF
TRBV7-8,CASSHGAGRTEAFF
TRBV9,CASSVASLGLAGIDEQFF